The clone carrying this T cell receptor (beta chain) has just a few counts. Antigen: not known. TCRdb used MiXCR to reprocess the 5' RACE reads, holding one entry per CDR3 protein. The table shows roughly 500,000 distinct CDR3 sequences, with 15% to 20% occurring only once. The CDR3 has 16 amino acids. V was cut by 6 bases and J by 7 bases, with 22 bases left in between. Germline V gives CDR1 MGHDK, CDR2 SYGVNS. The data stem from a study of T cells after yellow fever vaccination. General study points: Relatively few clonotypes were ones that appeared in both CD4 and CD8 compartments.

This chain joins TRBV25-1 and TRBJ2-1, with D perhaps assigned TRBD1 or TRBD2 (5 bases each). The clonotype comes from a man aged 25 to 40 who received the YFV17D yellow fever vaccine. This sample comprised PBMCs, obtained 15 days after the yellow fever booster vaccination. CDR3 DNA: TGTGCCAGCAGGGGGCTAGACTTTTCTGGAGGAAATGAGCAGTTCTTC. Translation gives CASRGLDFSGGNEQFF.